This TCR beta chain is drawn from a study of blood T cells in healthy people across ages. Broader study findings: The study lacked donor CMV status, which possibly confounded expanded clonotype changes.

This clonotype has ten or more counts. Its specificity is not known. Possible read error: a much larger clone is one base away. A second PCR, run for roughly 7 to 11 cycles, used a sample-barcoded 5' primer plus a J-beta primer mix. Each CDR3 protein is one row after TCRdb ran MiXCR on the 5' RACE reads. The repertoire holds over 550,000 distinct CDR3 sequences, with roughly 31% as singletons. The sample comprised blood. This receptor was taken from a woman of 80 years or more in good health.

CDR3 DNA sequence: TGTGCCAGCAGCTTAGCTGCTACAGGGCTGGTCAACAATGAGCAGTACTTC. This codes for CASSLAATGLVNNEQYF. The J gene is TRBJ2-5, the V gene TRBV7-9; tentative D call: TRBD1 (6 bases). Germline V gene data show CDR1 as SEHNR and CDR2 as FQNEAQ (reference sequence). CDR3 length equals 17 residues. V was clipped by 0 bases and J by 11 bases, with 25 bases between them.